The source of this T cell receptor (beta chain) is a study of cytomegalovirus exposure and HLA in healthy donors. Study overall: The 120 validation repertoires, a later analysis reported, used the same platform as the approximately 700 first-cohort repertoires.

Study-wide results and caveats: Cytomegalovirus-associated TCR beta chains were listed, numbering roughly 150. CMV antigen specificity of three CMV-associated chains was confirmed in vitro. Cytomegalovirus status was reportedly diagnosed by the classifier with high sensitivity and specificity.

Profiled with immunoSEQ multiplex PCR; TCRdb holds only in-frame clones, not every one. The sample has about 120,000 clones, approximately 90% seen once. This clone has a single count. As yet, its antigen is unknown. Sequencing was done on a sample of PBMCs. This receptor was obtained from a woman aged 18-29 years in good health and CMV-seronegative.

In DNA, the CDR3 is TGTGCCAGCAGCTTGGGTCGCTACAATCAGCCCCAGCATTTT. As protein: CASSLGRYNQPQHF. The gene calls are TRBV5-6 and TRBJ1-5; D gene uncertain. CDR1 and CDR2 (germline): SGHDT, YYEEEE. Trimming stripped 0 bases from V and 3 bases from J, with 7 bases between. This CDR3 has 14 residues.